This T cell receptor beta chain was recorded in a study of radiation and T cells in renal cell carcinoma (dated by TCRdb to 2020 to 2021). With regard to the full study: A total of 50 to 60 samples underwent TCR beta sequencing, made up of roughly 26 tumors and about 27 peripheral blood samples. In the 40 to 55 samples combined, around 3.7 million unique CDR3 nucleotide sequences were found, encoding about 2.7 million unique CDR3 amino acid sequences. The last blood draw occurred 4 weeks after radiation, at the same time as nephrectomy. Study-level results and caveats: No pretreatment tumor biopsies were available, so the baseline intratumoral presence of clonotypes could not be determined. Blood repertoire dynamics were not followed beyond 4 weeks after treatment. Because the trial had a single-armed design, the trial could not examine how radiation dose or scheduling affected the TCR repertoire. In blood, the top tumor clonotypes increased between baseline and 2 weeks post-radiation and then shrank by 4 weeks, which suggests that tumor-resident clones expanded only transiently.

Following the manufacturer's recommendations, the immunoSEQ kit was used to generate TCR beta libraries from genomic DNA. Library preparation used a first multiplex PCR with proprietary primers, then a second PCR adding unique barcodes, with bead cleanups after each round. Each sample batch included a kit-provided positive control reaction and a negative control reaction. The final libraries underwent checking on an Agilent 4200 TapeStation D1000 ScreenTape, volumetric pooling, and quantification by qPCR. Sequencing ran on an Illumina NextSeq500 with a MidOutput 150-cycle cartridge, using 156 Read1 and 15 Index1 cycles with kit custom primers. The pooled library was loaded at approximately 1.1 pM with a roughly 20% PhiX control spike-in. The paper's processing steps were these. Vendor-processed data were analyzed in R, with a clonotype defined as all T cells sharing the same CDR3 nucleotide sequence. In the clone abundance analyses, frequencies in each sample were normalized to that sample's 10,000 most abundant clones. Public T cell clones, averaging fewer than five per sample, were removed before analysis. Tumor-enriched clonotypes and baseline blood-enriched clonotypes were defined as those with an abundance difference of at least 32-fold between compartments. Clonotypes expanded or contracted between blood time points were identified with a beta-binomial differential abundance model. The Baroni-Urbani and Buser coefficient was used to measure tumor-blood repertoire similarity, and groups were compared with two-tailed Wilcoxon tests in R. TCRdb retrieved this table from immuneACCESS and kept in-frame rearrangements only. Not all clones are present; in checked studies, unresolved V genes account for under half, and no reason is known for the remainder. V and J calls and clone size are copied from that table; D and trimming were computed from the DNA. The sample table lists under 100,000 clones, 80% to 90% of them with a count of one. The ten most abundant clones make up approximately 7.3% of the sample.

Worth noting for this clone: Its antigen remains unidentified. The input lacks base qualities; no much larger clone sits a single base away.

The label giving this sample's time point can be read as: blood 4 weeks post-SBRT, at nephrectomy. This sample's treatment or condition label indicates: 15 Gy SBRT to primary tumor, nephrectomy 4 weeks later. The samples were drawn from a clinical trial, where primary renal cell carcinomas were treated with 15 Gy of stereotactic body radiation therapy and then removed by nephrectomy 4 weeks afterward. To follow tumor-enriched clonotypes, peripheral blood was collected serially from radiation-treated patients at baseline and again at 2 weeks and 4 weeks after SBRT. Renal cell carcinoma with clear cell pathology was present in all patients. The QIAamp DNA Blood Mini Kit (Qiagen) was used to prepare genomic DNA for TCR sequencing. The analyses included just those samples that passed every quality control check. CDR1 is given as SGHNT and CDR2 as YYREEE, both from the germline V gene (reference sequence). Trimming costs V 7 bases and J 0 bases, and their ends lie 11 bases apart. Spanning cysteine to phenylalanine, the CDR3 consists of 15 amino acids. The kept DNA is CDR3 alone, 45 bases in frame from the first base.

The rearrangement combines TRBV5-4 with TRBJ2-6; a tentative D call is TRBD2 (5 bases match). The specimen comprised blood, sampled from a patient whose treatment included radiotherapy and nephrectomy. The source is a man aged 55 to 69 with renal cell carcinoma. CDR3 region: CASGSRGSGANVLTF. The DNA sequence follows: TGTGCCAGCGGATCCCGGGGCTCTGGGGCCAACGTCCTGACTTTC.